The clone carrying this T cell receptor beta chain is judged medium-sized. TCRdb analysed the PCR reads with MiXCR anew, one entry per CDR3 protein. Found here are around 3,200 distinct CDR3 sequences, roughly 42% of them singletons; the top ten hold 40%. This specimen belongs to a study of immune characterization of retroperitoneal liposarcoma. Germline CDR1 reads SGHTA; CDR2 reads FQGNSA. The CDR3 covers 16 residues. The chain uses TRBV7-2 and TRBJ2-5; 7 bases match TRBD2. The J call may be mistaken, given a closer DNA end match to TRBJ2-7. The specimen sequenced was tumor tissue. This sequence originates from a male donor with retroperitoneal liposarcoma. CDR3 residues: CASSPSGRLARFEQYF. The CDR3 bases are TGTGCCAGCAGCCCCTCCGGGAGACTAGCTCGCTTCGAGCAGTACTTC.